These T cell receptor beta chains were read from a single sample in a study of cytomegalovirus exposure and HLA in healthy donors. Libraries were prepared by immunoSEQ multiplex PCR; TCRdb keeps only in-frame clonotypes and omits some of them. The sample lists around 120,000 clones, 80% occurring once. Sequenced: PBMCs. These TCRs come from a man aged 25-45 years in good health and CMV-seronegative. Both conserved end residues are part of each CDR3. The order of the fields is clone size, V gene, J gene, D gene, CDR3 DNA, CDR3 protein. The D gene is left open where the match is weak. The size of a clone is reported for some rows only, either as once, few or many, or as a class for expanded clones.

once	TRBV27	TRBJ2-7	TRBD2	TGTGCCAGCAGTCCGGGAGCGGGACGTAGCTCCTACGAGCAGTACTTC	CASSPGAGRSSYEQYF
NA	TRBV19	TRBJ2-1	TRBD2	TGTGCCAGTAATTTCGGCGGGAGATCCTACAATGAGCAGTTCTTC	CASNFGGRSYNEQFF
NA	TRBV27	TRBJ2-7	TRBD2	TGTGCCAGCAGTTTAGGGACTAGCGGGAGCGCCTACGAGCAGTACTTC	CASSLGTSGSAYEQYF
NA	TRBV5-4	TRBJ2-6	NA	TGTGCCAGCAACACCCCGGGCTCTGGGGCCAACGTCCTGACTTTC	CASNTPGSGANVLTF
NA	TRBV19	TRBJ1-2	TRBD1	TGTGCCAGTAGTATGGGCAGGGGGTTTAATGGCTACACCTTC	CASSMGRGFNGYTF
once	TRBV5-1	TRBJ2-7	TRBD2	TGCGCCAGCAGCACAACTAGCGGATCTTACTACGAGCAGTACTTC	CASSTTSGSYYEQYF
NA	TRBV4-2	TRBJ2-7	TRBD2	TGTGCCAGCAGCTTCGGACTAGCGGAAGCCTACGAGCAGTACTTC	CASSFGLAEAYEQYF
NA	TRBV4-1	TRBJ2-7	NA	TGCGCCAGCAGCCCCGAACAGGCCTACGAGCAGTACTTC	CASSPEQAYEQYF
few	TRBV4-1	TRBJ1-1	TRBD1	TGCGCCAGCAGCCAATTACAGGGGGACACTGAAGCTTTCTTT	CASSQLQGDTEAFF
NA	TRBV4-3	TRBJ2-1	TRBD2	TGCGCCAGCAGCCAAGATAGTGCGGGAGATCCCGAGCAGTTCTTC	CASSQDSAGDPEQFF
once	TRBV9	TRBJ1-1	TRBD1	TGTGCCAGCAGCGAGGGGGGGACAGGGGGTTACAACACTGAAGCTTTCTTT	CASSEGGTGGYNTEAFF
NA	TRBV29-1	TRBJ2-1	NA	TGCAGCGTTCCAGACAGCTACCCGACAAGCCAGCAGTTCTTC	CSVPDSYPTSQQFF
NA	TRBV4-3	TRBJ2-1	NA	TGCGCCAGCAGCCTCGGCTCCTACAATGAGCAGTTCTTC	CASSLGSYNEQFF
NA	TRBV9	TRBJ2-1	TRBD2	TGTGCCAGCAGCGTAGAGATGGGACGGGAGGGTTACTACAATGAGCAGTTCTTC	CASSVEMGREGYYNEQFF
NA	TRBV27	TRBJ2-3	NA	TGTGCCAGCAGTATCCTCGCGGAAACAGATACGCAGTATTTT	CASSILAETDTQYF
NA	TRBV14	TRBJ2-7	TRBD1	TGTGCCAGCAGCTACGGACAGGGTGGAAGTCACTTC	CASSYGQGGSHF
NA	TRBV11-2	TRBJ2-7	TRBD1	TGTGCCAGCAGCTTAGGGGGACAGGGCTACGAGCAGTACTTC	CASSLGGQGYEQYF
few	TRBV5-6	TRBJ1-1	NA	TGTGCCAGCAGCTTTGGGCCAACCGGCACTGAAGCTTTCTTT	CASSFGPTGTEAFF
NA	TRBV4-1	TRBJ2-1	TRBD2	TGCGCCAGCAGCCTCCTGACCCTAGCGGGGAGCGCAGCCACCTACAATGAGCAGTTCTTC	CASSLLTLAGSAATYNEQFF
NA	TRBV28	TRBJ2-2	TRBD1	TGTGCCACCGTAAATTCGGACAGGGGCAGCGGGGAGCTGTTTTTT	CATVNSDRGSGELFF
NA	TRBV13	TRBJ2-7	NA	TGTGCCAGCAGCTTAAACCTTCGGGAGCAGTACTTC	CASSLNLREQYF
NA	TRBV4-1	TRBJ1-1	TRBD1	TGCGCCAGCAGCCCCGGGACAGGGGGCCGGGGCACTGAAGCTTTCTTT	CASSPGTGGRGTEAFF
NA	TRBV29-1	TRBJ1-1	NA	TGCAGCGTTGATTTTCGACAGAAGAACACTGAAGCTTTCTTT	CSVDFRQKNTEAFF
once	TRBV28	TRBJ1-5	NA	TGTGCCAGCACAGGGCCCAATCAGCCCCAGCATTTT	CASTGPNQPQHF
NA	TRBV9	TRBJ1-1	NA	TGTGCCAGCAGGCCCAGATCGGACACCGAAGCTTTCTTT	CASRPRSDTEAFF
NA	TRBV5-1	TRBJ2-5	NA	TGCGCCAGCAGCTTGGACTGGCAGGGACAAGAGACCCAGTACTTC	CASSLDWQGQETQYF
once	TRBV7-2	TRBJ2-7	TRBD1	TGTGCCAGCAGCCGGGGACAGGGACCCTACGAGCAGTACTTC	CASSRGQGPYEQYF
NA	TRBV19	TRBJ2-7	TRBD2	TGTGCCAGTAGTATAACTCCACTAGCGGGCTACGAGCAGTACTTC	CASSITPLAGYEQYF
NA	TRBV4-2	TRBJ2-3	TRBD2	TGTGCCAGCAGCCAAGAGCCCCGACTAGCGGGGGTGAGCTCAGATACGCAGTATTTT	CASSQEPRLAGVSSDTQYF
NA	TRBV9	TRBJ2-3	TRBD2	TGTGCCAGCAGCGTAAACGGGAGGGCCGGAGATACGCAGTATTTT	CASSVNGRAGDTQYF
NA	TRBV7-8	TRBJ2-7	NA	TGTGCCAGCAGCTTAGCAAGGACCGAGGGCTACGAGCAGTACTTC	CASSLARTEGYEQYF
NA	TRBV6-5	TRBJ2-1	NA	TGTGCCAGCAGTCAGACTCTCCGCTCCTACAATGAGCAGTTCTTC	CASSQTLRSYNEQFF
NA	TRBV4-1	TRBJ2-6	TRBD1	TGCGCCAGCAGCCCGATCGGACTTCAGGGGGCGCTTGGGGCCAACGTCCTGACTTTC	CASSPIGLQGALGANVLTF
NA	TRBV19	TRBJ1-3	NA	TGTGCCAGTAGTAAAGCGTCCCCCTGGCAGAGGCGCGACACCATATATTTT	CASSKASPWQRRDTIYF
NA	TRBV5-1	TRBJ2-6	NA	TGCGCCAGCAGCCTCAGGGTGGCTGGGGCCAACGTCCTGCCTTTC	CASSLRVAGANVLPF
NA	TRBV28	TRBJ2-7	NA	TGTGCCAGCAGCTACCTCAGGACCTACGAGCAGTACTTC	CASSYLRTYEQYF
NA	TRBV28	TRBJ1-4	TRBD1	TGTGCCAGCAGTGCCCTCGGGACAGGGGTTGAAAAACTGTTTTTT	CASSALGTGVEKLFF
NA	TRBV11-3	TRBJ2-1	TRBD2	TGTGCCAGCAGCTTAGAGAGCGGGAACTACAATGAGCAGTTCTTC	CASSLESGNYNEQFF
NA	TRBV28	TRBJ2-3	TRBD2	TGTGCCAGCAGCCGACTAGCGGATACAGATACGCAGTATTTT	CASSRLADTDTQYF
NA	TRBV5-1	TRBJ2-3	NA	TGCGCCAGCAGCTTGGGAACCCGGGATACGCAGTATTTT	CASSLGTRDTQYF
NA	TRBV4-1	TRBJ2-5	TRBD2	TGCGCCAGCAGCCAGGGTGGCGGGAGAGCTGAGACCCAGTACTTC	CASSQGGGRAETQYF
few	TRBV4-1	TRBJ2-3	NA	TGCGCCAGCAGCCCTATGCGGTATGATACGCAGTATTTT	CASSPMRYDTQYF
NA	TRBV7-9	TRBJ2-3	NA	TGTGCCAGCAGCTCCCGACAGGGAGGAGATACGCAGTATTTT	CASSSRQGGDTQYF
NA	TRBV21-1	TRBJ1-1	NA	TGTGCCAGCAGCAAAAAAAAGGAGGGCAGCACTGAAGCTTTCTTT	CASSKKKEGSTEAFF
NA	TRBV5-1	TRBJ2-7	NA	TGCGCCAGCAGCTTGGTTTCGGTTGGCGAGCAGTACTTC	CASSLVSVGEQYF
NA	TRBV7-2	TRBJ1-1	NA	TGTGCCAGCAGCCTGATGGGGCGGAGCACTGAAGCTTTCTTT	CASSLMGRSTEAFF
NA	TRBV18	TRBJ2-1	NA	TGTGCCAGCTCACCATACAGCTACAATGAGCAGTTCTTC	CASSPYSYNEQFF
once	TRBV30	TRBJ2-7	TRBD1	TGTGCCTTGGACAGGGGGCTTTGCGAGCAGTACTTC	CALDRGLCEQYF
NA	TRBV28	TRBJ2-7	TRBD2	TGTGCCAGCAGGCCGGGACTAGCGGCCTACGAGCAGTACTTC	CASRPGLAAYEQYF
NA	TRBV9	TRBJ2-3	NA	TGTGCCAGCAGCGCCACAGGCCTTAGCACAGATACGCAGTATTTT	CASSATGLSTDTQYF